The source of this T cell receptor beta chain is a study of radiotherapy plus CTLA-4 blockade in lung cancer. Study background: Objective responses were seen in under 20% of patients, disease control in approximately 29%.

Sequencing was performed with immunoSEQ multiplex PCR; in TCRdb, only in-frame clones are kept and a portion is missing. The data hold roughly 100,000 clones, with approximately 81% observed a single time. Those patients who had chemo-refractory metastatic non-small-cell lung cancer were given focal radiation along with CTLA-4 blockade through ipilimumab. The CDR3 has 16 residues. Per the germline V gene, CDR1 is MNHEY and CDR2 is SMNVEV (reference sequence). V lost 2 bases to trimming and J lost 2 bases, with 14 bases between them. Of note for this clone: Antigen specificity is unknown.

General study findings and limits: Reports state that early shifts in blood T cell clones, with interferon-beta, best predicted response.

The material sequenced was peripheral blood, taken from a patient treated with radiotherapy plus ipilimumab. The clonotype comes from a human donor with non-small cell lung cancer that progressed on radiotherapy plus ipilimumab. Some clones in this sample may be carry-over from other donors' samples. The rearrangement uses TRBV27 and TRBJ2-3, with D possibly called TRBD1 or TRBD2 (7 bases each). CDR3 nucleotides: TGTGCCAGCAGTTTACGGGGAGGGGGCTTCACAGATACGCAGTATTTT. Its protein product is CASSLRGGGFTDTQYF.